These T cell receptor beta chains were read from a single sample in a study of cytomegalovirus exposure and HLA in healthy donors. Produced via immunoSEQ multiplex PCR; TCRdb's table is partial and in-frame only. The sample shows some 140,000 clones, around 90% of them seen only once. The sequencing input was PBMCs. The receptor set was obtained from a woman aged 25 to 45 in good health and CMV-seropositive. Each CDR3 is given with its conserved first and last residue. D genes are given only for firm matches. Size is omitted from some rows. Given values are once, few, many or a class for expanded clones.

d_call: TRBD1; clone_size: once; j_call: TRBJ2-5; v_call: TRBV10-1; cdr3_nt: TGCGCCAGCAGTGACCGGGACAGGGGGCGAGAGACCCAGTACTTC; cdr3_aa: CASSDRDRGRETQYF
d_call: TRBD1; clone_size: .; j_call: TRBJ2-7; v_call: TRBV27; cdr3_nt: TGTGCCAGCAGTTCGCAGACAGGGGACTACGAGCAGTACTTC; cdr3_aa: CASSSQTGDYEQYF
d_call: .; clone_size: .; j_call: TRBJ1-3; v_call: TRBV28; cdr3_nt: TGTGCCAGCAGTATAGGGGGCTCTGGAAACACCATATATTTT; cdr3_aa: CASSIGGSGNTIYF
d_call: TRBD1; clone_size: .; j_call: TRBJ2-7; v_call: TRBV5-4; cdr3_nt: TGTGCCAGCAGCTTGGCTTCACAGGGGGCCTACGAGCAGTACTTC; cdr3_aa: CASSLASQGAYEQYF
d_call: .; clone_size: .; j_call: TRBJ1-2; v_call: TRBV18; cdr3_nt: TGTGCCAGCTCACTACGCGCAGGGAACTATGGCTACACCTTC; cdr3_aa: CASSLRAGNYGYTF
d_call: TRBD2; clone_size: .; j_call: TRBJ2-1; v_call: TRBV10-3; cdr3_nt: TGTGCCATCAGATCGACTAGCGGGAGGGCATATGAGCAGTTCTTC; cdr3_aa: CAIRSTSGRAYEQFF
d_call: .; clone_size: .; j_call: TRBJ2-5; v_call: TRBV5-6; cdr3_nt: TGTGCCAGCAGCTTAACTGAAAAGACCCAGTACTTC; cdr3_aa: CASSLTEKTQYF
d_call: TRBD1; clone_size: .; j_call: TRBJ1-5; v_call: TRBV6-6; cdr3_nt: TGTGCCAGCACACCAGGGACAGGGCGAACCAATCAGCCCCAGCATTTT; cdr3_aa: CASTPGTGRTNQPQHF
d_call: .; clone_size: .; j_call: TRBJ2-3; v_call: TRBV4-1; cdr3_nt: TGCGCCAGCAGCCGATATCCAAGGGAGCGGTTTGGGGTCACCTTCACAGATACGCAGTATTTT; cdr3_aa: CASSRYPRERFGVTFTDTQYF
d_call: .; clone_size: .; j_call: TRBJ2-1; v_call: TRBV7-9; cdr3_nt: TGTGCCAGCACCATTCTGAGCTCCTACAATGAGCAGTTCTTC; cdr3_aa: CASTILSSYNEQFF
d_call: .; clone_size: .; j_call: TRBJ1-4; v_call: TRBV2; cdr3_nt: TGTGCCAGCAATCTTCCGTCCGGTAGGGGGAATGAAAAACTGTTTTTT; cdr3_aa: CASNLPSGRGNEKLFF
d_call: TRBD1; clone_size: .; j_call: TRBJ1-2; v_call: TRBV6-5; cdr3_nt: TGTGCCAGCAGTGTATCCAGGGGGCATGGCTACACCTTC; cdr3_aa: CASSVSRGHGYTF
d_call: .; clone_size: .; j_call: TRBJ2-6; v_call: TRBV7-9; cdr3_nt: TGTGCCAGCAGCCTCCCCGGGAAGAGCTCTGGGGCCAACGTCCTGACTTTC; cdr3_aa: CASSLPGKSSGANVLTF
d_call: .; clone_size: .; j_call: TRBJ2-1; v_call: TRBV5-1; cdr3_nt: TGCGCCAGCAGCCAGGCGCCAGGTTATGAGCAGTTCTTC; cdr3_aa: CASSQAPGYEQFF
d_call: .; clone_size: .; j_call: TRBJ2-7; v_call: TRBV28; cdr3_nt: TGTGCCAGCAGTTCTGGCCCGGGATCCCACGAGCAGTACTTC; cdr3_aa: CASSSGPGSHEQYF
d_call: TRBD1; clone_size: .; j_call: TRBJ1-4; v_call: TRBV28; cdr3_nt: TGTGCCAGCAGACAACAGGGGGCAGGGGAAAAACTGTTTTTT; cdr3_aa: CASRQQGAGEKLFF
d_call: .; clone_size: once; j_call: TRBJ2-1; v_call: TRBV11-2; cdr3_nt: TGTGCCAGCAGCTTAGAGCGGGTCAATGAGCAGTTCTTC; cdr3_aa: CASSLERVNEQFF
d_call: TRBD1; clone_size: .; j_call: TRBJ2-7; v_call: TRBV27; cdr3_nt: TGTGCCAGCAAAACCGGGACAGATCCCTACGAGCAGTACTTC; cdr3_aa: CASKTGTDPYEQYF
d_call: TRBD2; clone_size: .; j_call: TRBJ2-1; v_call: TRBV5-1; cdr3_nt: TGCGCCAGCAGCGGGCCGGGGACTACCTCCTACAATGAGCAGTTCTTC; cdr3_aa: CASSGPGTTSYNEQFF
d_call: TRBD1; clone_size: .; j_call: TRBJ2-5; v_call: TRBV28; cdr3_nt: TGTGCCAGCAGTTTCTCCGACAGGGTAGAGACCCAGTACTTC; cdr3_aa: CASSFSDRVETQYF
d_call: .; clone_size: .; j_call: TRBJ2-1; v_call: TRBV5-4; cdr3_nt: TGTGCCAGCAGCTTGGCAGGGCGGGAATACAATGAGCAGTTCTTC; cdr3_aa: CASSLAGREYNEQFF
d_call: TRBD2; clone_size: .; j_call: TRBJ2-1; v_call: TRBV5-1; cdr3_nt: TGCGCCAGCAGCCCCATACCGGGACTAGCGGAACACAATGAGCAGTTCTTC; cdr3_aa: CASSPIPGLAEHNEQFF
d_call: TRBD2; clone_size: .; j_call: TRBJ2-1; v_call: TRBV9; cdr3_nt: TGTGCCAGCAGCGGAAGCGGGATAGCGGGAGCTCGGAATGGGCAGTTCTTC; cdr3_aa: CASSGSGIAGARNGQFF
d_call: TRBD1; clone_size: .; j_call: TRBJ1-1; v_call: TRBV19; cdr3_nt: TGTGCCAGTCCGCCAGGACAGGGGGTCGTTTGGAACACTGAAGCTTTCTTT; cdr3_aa: CASPPGQGVVWNTEAFF
d_call: .; clone_size: few; j_call: TRBJ1-6; v_call: TRBV4-1; cdr3_nt: TGCGCCAGCAGCCAAGAATTCTCTCAGGGTTTTGTTCTCCACTTT; cdr3_aa: CASSQEFSQGFVLHF
d_call: .; clone_size: .; j_call: TRBJ1-1; v_call: TRBV28; cdr3_nt: TGTGCCAGCAGTCACCTCGGGGGAGGTAATGAAGCTTTCTTT; cdr3_aa: CASSHLGGGNEAFF
d_call: TRBD1; clone_size: .; j_call: TRBJ2-2; v_call: TRBV11-2; cdr3_nt: TGTGCCAGCAGCACCCGACAGGGGTGGTACACCGGGGAGCTGTTTTTT; cdr3_aa: CASSTRQGWYTGELFF
d_call: TRBD2; clone_size: .; j_call: TRBJ2-1; v_call: TRBV2; cdr3_nt: TGTGCCAGCCGCTCTAGCGGGAGGGCCGAGGGGAATGAGCAGTTCTTC; cdr3_aa: CASRSSGRAEGNEQFF
d_call: TRBD1; clone_size: .; j_call: TRBJ1-5; v_call: TRBV6-1; cdr3_nt: TGTGCCAGCAGGGAAACAGGGGGGCAGCCCCAGCATTTT; cdr3_aa: CASRETGGQPQHF
d_call: TRBD1; clone_size: .; j_call: TRBJ2-5; v_call: TRBV28; cdr3_nt: TGTGCCAGCAGTTTCGGGACAGGGGGGCAAGAGACCCAGTACTTC; cdr3_aa: CASSFGTGGQETQYF
d_call: .; clone_size: .; j_call: TRBJ2-7; v_call: TRBV4-1; cdr3_nt: TGCGCCAGCAGCCAAGGCCTAGCGACCTACGAGCAGTACTTC; cdr3_aa: CASSQGLATYEQYF
d_call: TRBD2; clone_size: .; j_call: TRBJ2-3; v_call: TRBV2; cdr3_nt: TGTGCCAGCAGCGAAACGGGACTAGCGGCGGCGGTAGATACGCAGTATTTT; cdr3_aa: CASSETGLAAAVDTQYF
d_call: .; clone_size: once; j_call: TRBJ1-4; v_call: TRBV5-5; cdr3_nt: TGTGCCAGCAGCAGAAGCGTAGGGGGAACTAATGAAAAACTGTTTTTT; cdr3_aa: CASSRSVGGTNEKLFF
d_call: .; clone_size: few; j_call: TRBJ1-6; v_call: TRBV6-1; cdr3_nt: TGTGCCAGCAGTGAAGTCAGGGCTTATAATTCACCCCTCCACTTT; cdr3_aa: CASSEVRAYNSPLHF
d_call: TRBD2; clone_size: .; j_call: TRBJ2-1; v_call: TRBV25-1; cdr3_nt: TGTGCCAGCAGTATTGGGACTAGCGGGAGAAGCAATGAGCAGTTCTTC; cdr3_aa: CASSIGTSGRSNEQFF
d_call: TRBD2; clone_size: .; j_call: TRBJ2-1; v_call: TRBV27; cdr3_nt: TGTGCCAGCAGTTTCCTAGCGGGAGGTAATGAGCAGTTCTTC; cdr3_aa: CASSFLAGGNEQFF
d_call: .; clone_size: .; j_call: TRBJ2-7; v_call: TRBV18; cdr3_nt: TGTGCCAGCTCACCCCACACTACCTACGAGCAGTACTTC; cdr3_aa: CASSPHTTYEQYF